This TCR beta chain comes out of a study of blood T cells in healthy people across ages. The authors ran a second PCR of about 7 to 12 cycles using a sample-barcoded 5' primer and a J-beta primer mix. TCRdb redid the calling of the 5' RACE reads with MiXCR, one entry per CDR3 protein. This repertoire shows hundreds of thousands of distinct CDR3 sequences, 40% to 45% found once; its top ten account for around 30%. With regard to this clonotype: What it binds is unknown.

The study, taken as a whole, reports: Investigators viewed diversity estimates from one million T cells as underestimates, the study reported.

The donors, healthy Caucasians from Russia, were aged about 6 to 95. The authors extracted at least 5.5 micrograms of total RNA per sample. This clonotype originated in an elderly man in good health. What was sequenced was blood.

For the CDR3, the DNA is TGTGCCAGCAGTGTAGGTTTTGGCTACACCTTC. It yields the protein CASSVGFGYTF. The gene calls are TRBV2 and TRBJ1-2; D call uncertain. The CDR3 totals 11 residues. CDR1 SNHLY and CDR2 FYNNEI come from the germline V gene. Deletions cut 4 bases from V and 7 bases from J, with 7 bases between.